This T cell receptor beta chain was identified in a study of OX40 agonist ivuxolimab in advanced cancers. V was clipped by 8 bases and J by 2 bases; unmatched bases: 4. The CDR3 sequence is 14 residues long. Looked up from germline, CDR1 is MNHNS and CDR2 is SASEGT. The assay was immunoSEQ multiplex PCR, and TCRdb's table has in-frame clones only and misses some. The table includes tens of thousands of clones, 80% to 90% detected once. This clone was seen once. The chain recombines TRBV6-1 with TRBJ2-5; 11 bases match TRBD2. Sequenced here: CD4+ or CD8+ T cells sorted from blood, sampled in a trial of the OX40 agonist ivuxolimab. The sequence was collected from an adult with an advanced solid tumor such as melanoma, head and neck, liver or kidney cancer. The DNA for the CDR3 is TGTGCCAGCTCCCCTAGCGGGAGGCAAGAGACCCAGTACTTC. It encodes CASSPSGRQETQYF.